Presented here are 3 T cell receptor beta chains from one specimen sequenced in a study. A single record per CDR3 protein comes from TCRdb applying MiXCR to the 5' RACE reads. The top ten clones hold about 12% of a sample with under 15,000 distinct CDR3 sequences, roughly half of them seen once. Treg sorting used a CD4+CD25+CD127-/low gate. The sample was tumor-infiltrating Tregs sorted from the breast tumor. Every receptor here comes from a female donor with breast cancer.

This chain joins TRBV6-2 or TRBV6-3 and TRBJ1-5; D call uncertain. Trimming removed 8 bases from V and 6 bases from J, with 14 bases in between. CDR3 length equals 13 residues. Germline loops: CDR1 MNHEY, CDR2 SVGEGT. The CDR3 nucleotides are TGTGCCAGCCGAATGGAGGGTACTCAGCCCCAGCATTTT. Its translation is CASRMEGTQPQHF.

This chain connects TRBV29-1 to TRBJ2-3; 8 positions match TRBD2. This CDR3 has 16 residues. The V gene's germline CDR1 is SQVTM and CDR2 ANQGSEA. V was clipped by 7 bases and J by 1 base; unmatched bases: 13. The CDR3 spells CSAAGGSGLRTDTQYF. In DNA form, the CDR3 reads TGCAGCGCCGCGGGGGGTAGCGGGCTCCGCACAGATACGCAGTATTTT.

This clonotype was seen only a few times. V and J are TRBV20-1 and TRBJ2-1; D might be TRBD2 (5 bases). Between the trimmed V and J ends, which lost 6 bases and 0 bases, there was a span of 12 bases. This CDR3 is built from 14 residues. Germline-derived CDR1 and CDR2 are DFQATT and SNEGSKA (reference sequence). CDR3 in DNA: TGCAGTGCCGTAAGAACTAGCTCCTACAATGAGCAGTTCTTC. This encodes CSAVRTSSYNEQFF.